The entry below gives a single TCR beta chain sequence along with its context. This sample is part of a study of blood T cell repertoires in COVID-19. As for the study in general: In each case, the material was cDNA or gDNA derived from T cells, B-cell-depleted T cells, or PBMCs.

In the source study's methods: Quantification of nucleated cells was approximated via reference gene primer amplification. Libraries were prepared by immunoSEQ multiplex PCR; TCRdb keeps only in-frame clonotypes and omits some of them. From that table come the V and J calls and clone size; the DNA was used to work out D and trimming. Of some 200,000 clones listed, roughly 87% were seen once; the top ten hold 2% to 2.5%. CDR3 length equals 15 residues. V was cut by 3 bases and J by 4 bases, with 15 bases left in between. Germline CDR1 LNHDA, CDR2 SQIVND (reference sequence). Ages ranged from roughly 18 to 100 years, with residence in 24 US areas. In assigning cohorts, the study relied on participant-reported clinical history.

The sequence came from a woman aged 25 to 39 who had recovered from COVID-19. Sample: PBMCs or T cells enriched from blood (not recorded which). This chain connects TRBV19 to TRBJ2-5, with D perhaps matching TRBD2 (5 bases). CDR3 nucleotides: TGTGCCAGTAGTATGAATTCCGGTGGAGGAGAGACCCAGTACTTC. Amino acids: CASSMNSGGGETQYF.